These 18 T cell receptor beta chains share one sample of origin, sequenced in a study of blood T cell repertoires in COVID-19. This table comes from immunoSEQ multiplex PCR, and its TCRdb copy is limited to in-frame clones, with some not included. This table holds about 88,000 clones, approximately 90% found once. Sample: peripheral blood. The receptors derive from a woman at least 80 years old with acute or convalescent COVID-19.

V and J are TRBV5-1 and TRBJ2-1; no firm D call. Germline V gene sequence: CDR1 SGHRS, CDR2 YFSETQ. Trimming took off 4 bases at V and 8 bases at J, with 16 bases between the two ends. The CDR3 spans 14 residues. The CDR3 protein is CASSPGLTGDEQFF. The CDR3 DNA is TGCGCCAGCAGCCCAGGCCTAACCGGCGATGAGCAGTTCTTC.

The CDR3 sequence is CASTMNRGGAYNEQFF. The CDR3 DNA is TGTGCCAGCACCATGAACAGAGGGGGGGCTTACAATGAGCAGTTCTTC. This chain connects TRBV11-2 to TRBJ2-1; possibly TRBD2 for D (7 bases). The CDR3 consists of 16 residues. Germline V gene lookup returns CDR1 SGHAT and CDR2 FQNNGV. Trimming left V 7 bases short and J 4 bases short, with 20 bases between.

This clone was observed a single time. The chain has TRBV7-2 and TRBJ1-4; D gene ambiguous. The CDR3 extends over 12 amino acids. With 4 bases removed from V and 5 bases from J, the gap between germline ends came to 5 bases. CDR1 is SGHTA and CDR2 is FQGNSA in the germline V gene. The CDR3 here is CASSSGNEKLFF. CDR3 DNA: TGTGCCAGCAGCTCAGGCAATGAAAAACTGTTTTTT. Looking up the rest from reference TRBV7-2 and TRBJ1-4 gives the full variable domain: GAGVSQSPSNKVTEKGKDVELRCDPISGHTALYWYRQSLGQGLEFLIYFQGNSAPDKSGLPSDRFSAERTGGSVSTLTIQRTQQEDSAVYLCASSSGNEKLFFGSGTQLSVL.

V usage is TRBV20-1 and J usage is TRBJ2-1; TRBD2 is a possible D gene (5 bases). CDR1 and CDR2 from the germline V gene are DFQATT and SNEGSKA (reference sequence). The ends were cut back, 3 bases at V and 0 bases at J, with 15 bases in the middle. The CDR3 extends over 16 amino acids. The CDR3 loop reads CSASRARAPSYNEQFF. In nucleotides, the CDR3 is TGCAGTGCTAGTCGCGCGCGGGCCCCCTCCTACAATGAGCAGTTCTTC.

This chain connects TRBV27 to TRBJ1-5; tentatively, D is TRBD1 (5 bases). Between the trimmed V and J ends, which lost 3 bases and 5 bases, there was a span of 11 bases. The CDR3 contains 14 residues. Germline V CDR1 and CDR2: MNHEY, SMNVEV (reference sequence). The CDR3 bases are TGTGCCAGCAGTTTCGGCAGGGCCCATCAGCCCCAGCATTTT. This encodes CASSFGRAHQPQHF.

The genes are TRBV7-3 and TRBJ2-2; TRBD2 is a possible D gene (7 bases). Germline V lookup: CDR1 SGHTA, CDR2 FQGTGA. V was trimmed by 5 bases and J by 3 bases, leaving 16 bases between them. The CDR3 runs 16 residues. The CDR3 nucleotides are TGTGCCAGCAGCCTACAGGGAGGGGTTTACACCGGGGAGCTGTTTTTT. Protein: CASSLQGGVYTGELFF.

This clone was seen a single time. The V and J genes are TRBV29-1 and TRBJ2-5, with D possibly being TRBD2 (5 bases). The germline V gene encodes CDR1 SQVTM and CDR2 ANQGSEA. V gave up 8 bases and J gave up 1 base, with 17 bases separating them. The CDR3 has 14 amino acids. The CDR3 loop reads CSLRGPARQETQYF. The CDR3 DNA reads TGCAGCCTGCGCGGGCCGGCCCGCCAAGAGACCCAGTACTTC.

This sequence joins TRBV27 and TRBJ2-1; 7 nucleotides match TRBD2. Trimming cost V 5 bases and J 10 bases; bases outside gene matches: 14. This CDR3 contains 15 residues. CDR1 MNHEY and CDR2 SMNVEV come from the germline V gene (reference sequence). The CDR3 reads CASSPFPRDYREQFF. In nucleotides, the CDR3 is TGTGCCAGCAGTCCTTTTCCACGGGACTATAGAGAGCAGTTCTTC.

The V and J genes are TRBV6-5 and TRBJ2-7; TRBD2 agrees at 10 bases. Looked up from germline, CDR1 is MNHEY and CDR2 is SVGAGI. This CDR3 spans 13 amino acids. V shed 6 bases, J shed 4 bases, and the junction held 3 bases outside the gene matches. The CDR3 spells CASRTSGAYEQYF. CDR3 nucleotides: TGTGCCAGCAGAACTAGCGGGGCGTACGAGCAGTACTTC.

The chain combines TRBV12-3 or TRBV12-4 with TRBJ2-7, with D unresolved. The V end was cut by 2 bases, the J end by 3 bases, with 8 bases between. This CDR3 contains 13 residues. CDR3 region: CASSLSGIYEQYF. The CDR3 DNA sequence: TGTGCCAGCAGTTTATCAGGAATCTACGAGCAGTACTTC.

The chain combines TRBV6-5 with TRBJ2-7; no firm D call. The CDR3 runs 13 residues. Germline V gene sequence: CDR1 MNHEY, CDR2 SVGAGI. V gave up 8 bases and J gave up 0 bases, with 11 bases separating them. Written as DNA, the CDR3 is TGTGCCAGCTATCATCCAGGCTCCTACGAGCAGTACTTC. Protein product: CASYHPGSYEQYF.

The chain has TRBV19 and TRBJ2-5, with a tentative D call TRBD2 (5 bases). Germline V gene sequence: CDR1 LNHDA, CDR2 SQIVND (reference sequence). The CDR3 loop spans 16 amino acids. V was trimmed by 1 base and J by 4 bases, leaving 16 bases between them. CDR3 residues: CASSIGEMGTTETQYF. As DNA, the CDR3 is TGTGCCAGTAGTATAGGGGAGATGGGAACAACAGAGACCCAGTACTTC.

The V call is TRBV6-1, the J call TRBJ1-1, with a tentative D call TRBD1 (5 bases). Germline V lookup: CDR1 MNHNS, CDR2 SASEGT. V was shortened by 3 bases and J by 3 bases, with 14 bases between the two germline ends. There are 15 residues in the CDR3. The CDR3, as DNA: TGTGCCAGCAGTGAGGGACGCGGAGGGGACACTGAAGCTTTCTTT. It is translated as CASSEGRGGDTEAFF.

V and J are TRBV4-3 and TRBJ1-3, with D unclear. With 4 bases removed from V and 0 bases from J, the gap between germline ends came to 10 bases. The germline gives CDR1 LGHNA, CDR2 YSLEER. The CDR3 runs to 15 residues. CDR3 coding DNA: TGCGCCAGCAGCCCCGGTGCGGCCTCTGGAAACACCATATATTTT. Its translation is CASSPGAASGNTIYF.

This CDR3 is CASSQGRPGQGRDYTF. The CDR3, as DNA: TGCGCCAGCAGCCAAGGACGACCGGGACAGGGTAGAGACTACACCTTC. V is TRBV4-1 and J is TRBJ1-2; 9 nucleotides align to TRBD1. CDR3 size: 16 residues. Germline V CDR1 and CDR2: MGHRA, YSYEKL. Trimming at V came to 1 base and at J to 10 bases, leaving 13 bases not matched to a gene.

The rearrangement links TRBV27 to TRBJ2-2; D remains ambiguous. Deletions cut 1 base from V and 3 bases from J, with 18 bases between. The CDR3 has 18 amino acids. Germline CDR1 and CDR2: MNHEY and SMNVEV (reference sequence). The CDR3 loop is CASSLFPWYEADTGELFF. CDR3 DNA sequence: TGTGCCAGCAGTTTATTTCCGTGGTACGAGGCCGACACCGGGGAGCTGTTTTTT.

Regarding this clone: One end of the junction is discordant with germline, which a read error may explain. The gene calls are TRBV7-7 and TRBJ1-5; 9 nucleotides line up with TRBD1. Germline CDR1 and CDR2: SSHAT and FNYEAQ (reference sequence). CDR3 size: 21 residues. The CDR3 nucleotides are TGTGCTAGCAGCGTTAGCCTCCGGGACAGGGTAACAACTTGTGGCAATCAGCCCCAGCATTTT. Residues: CASSVSLRDRVTTCGNQPQHF.

V usage is TRBV7-3 and J usage is TRBJ1-1; the match to TRBD1 covers 7 bases. This CDR3 has 15 residues. J gave up 1 base and V 2 bases, and 4 bases lay outside the gene matches. The germline V gene has CDR1 SGHTA and CDR2 FQGTGA. The CDR3 is CASSLFGTANTEAFF. The CDR3 bases are TGTGCCAGCAGCTTATTCGGGACAGCGAACACTGAAGCTTTCTTT.